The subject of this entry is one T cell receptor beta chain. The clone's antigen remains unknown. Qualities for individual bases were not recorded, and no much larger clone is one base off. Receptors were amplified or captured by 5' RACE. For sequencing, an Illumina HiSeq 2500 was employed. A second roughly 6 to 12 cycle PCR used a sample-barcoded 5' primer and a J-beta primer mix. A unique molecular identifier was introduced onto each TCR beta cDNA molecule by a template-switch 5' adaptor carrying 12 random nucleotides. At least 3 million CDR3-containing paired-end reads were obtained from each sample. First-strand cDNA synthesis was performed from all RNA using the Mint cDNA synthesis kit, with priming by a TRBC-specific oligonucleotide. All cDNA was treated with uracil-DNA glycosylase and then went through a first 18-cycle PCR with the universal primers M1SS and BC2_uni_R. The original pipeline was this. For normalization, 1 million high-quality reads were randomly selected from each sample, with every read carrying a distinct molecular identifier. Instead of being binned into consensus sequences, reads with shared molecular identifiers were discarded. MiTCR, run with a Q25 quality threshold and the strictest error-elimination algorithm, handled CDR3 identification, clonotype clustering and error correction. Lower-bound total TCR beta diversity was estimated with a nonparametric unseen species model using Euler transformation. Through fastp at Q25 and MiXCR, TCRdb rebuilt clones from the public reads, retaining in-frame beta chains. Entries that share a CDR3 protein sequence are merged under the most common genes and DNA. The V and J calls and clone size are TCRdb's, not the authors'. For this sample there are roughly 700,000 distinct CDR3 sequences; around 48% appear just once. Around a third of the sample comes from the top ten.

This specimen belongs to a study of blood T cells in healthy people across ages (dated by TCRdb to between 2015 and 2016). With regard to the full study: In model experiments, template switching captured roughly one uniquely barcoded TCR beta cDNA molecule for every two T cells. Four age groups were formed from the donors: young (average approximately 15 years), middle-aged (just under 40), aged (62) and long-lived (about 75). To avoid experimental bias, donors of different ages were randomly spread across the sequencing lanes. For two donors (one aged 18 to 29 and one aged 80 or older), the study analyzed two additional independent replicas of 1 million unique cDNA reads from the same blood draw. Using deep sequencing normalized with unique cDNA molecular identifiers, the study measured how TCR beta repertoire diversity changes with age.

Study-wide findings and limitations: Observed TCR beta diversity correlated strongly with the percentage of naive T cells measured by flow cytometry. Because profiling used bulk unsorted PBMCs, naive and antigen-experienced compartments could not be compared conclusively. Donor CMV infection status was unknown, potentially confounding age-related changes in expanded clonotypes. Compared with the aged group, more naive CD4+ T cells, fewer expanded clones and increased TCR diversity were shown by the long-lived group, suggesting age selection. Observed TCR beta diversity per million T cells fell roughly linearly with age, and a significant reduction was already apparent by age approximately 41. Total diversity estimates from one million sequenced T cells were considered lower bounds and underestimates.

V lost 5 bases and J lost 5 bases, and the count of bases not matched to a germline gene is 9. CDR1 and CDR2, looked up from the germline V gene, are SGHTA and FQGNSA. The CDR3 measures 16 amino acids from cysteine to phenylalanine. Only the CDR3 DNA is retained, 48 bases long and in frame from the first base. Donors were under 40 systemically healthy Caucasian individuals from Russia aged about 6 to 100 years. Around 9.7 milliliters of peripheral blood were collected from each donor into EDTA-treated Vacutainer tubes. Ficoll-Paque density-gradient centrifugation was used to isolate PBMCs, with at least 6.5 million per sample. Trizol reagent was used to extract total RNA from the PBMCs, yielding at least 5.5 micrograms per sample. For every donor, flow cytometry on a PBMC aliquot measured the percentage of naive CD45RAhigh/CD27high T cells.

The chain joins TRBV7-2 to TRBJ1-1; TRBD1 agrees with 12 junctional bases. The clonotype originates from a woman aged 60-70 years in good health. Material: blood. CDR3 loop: CASSPRGQGASTEAFF. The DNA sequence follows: TGTGCCAGCAGCCCCAGGGGACAGGGGGCGTCGACTGAAGCTTTCTTT.